Given below is one TCR beta chain in context. Antigen: not known. After removal of 0 bases from V and 7 bases from J, the junction contained 9 bases not matched to a gene. The CDR3 length is 15 residues. Germline V gives CDR1 SGHRS, CDR2 YFSETQ. These data belong to a study of shared clonotypes between healthy human individuals. Study-wide results and caveats: Approximately 5% of naive CD4 clonotypes were shared across a few donors. Apart from blood, nothing was sampled; tissue repertoires likely differ. The expectation was that sequencing depth would affect clonotype sharing among donors.

CD4+ cells were split into CD45RA+ naive and CD45RA-negative memory subsets. The protocol was immunoSEQ multiplex PCR, while the TCRdb copy is restricted to in-frame clones and leaves out a portion. The profile shows millions of clones, over 85% of them singletons. The V call is TRBV5-1, the J call TRBJ2-7; 8 nucleotides agree with TRBD1. The sequencing sample was made of naive CD4+ T cells sorted from blood. Subset indicated: CD45RA+ positively selected. The sequence came from a man aged 18 to 30 in good health. CDR3 in amino acids: CASSLVGQGLGEQYF. For the CDR3, the DNA is TGCGCCAGCAGCTTGGTAGGACAGGGCCTGGGGGAGCAGTACTTC.